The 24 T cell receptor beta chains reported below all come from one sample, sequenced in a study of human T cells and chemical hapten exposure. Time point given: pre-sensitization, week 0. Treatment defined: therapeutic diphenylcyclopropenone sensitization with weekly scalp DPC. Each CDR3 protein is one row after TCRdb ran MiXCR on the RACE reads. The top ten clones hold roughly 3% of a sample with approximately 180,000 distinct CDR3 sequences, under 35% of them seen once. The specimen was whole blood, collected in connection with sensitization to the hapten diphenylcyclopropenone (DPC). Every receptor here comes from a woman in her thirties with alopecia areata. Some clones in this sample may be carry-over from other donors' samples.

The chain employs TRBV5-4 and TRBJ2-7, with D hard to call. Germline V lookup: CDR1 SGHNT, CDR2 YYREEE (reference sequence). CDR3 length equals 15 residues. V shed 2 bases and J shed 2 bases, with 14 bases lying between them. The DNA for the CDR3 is TGTGCCAGCAGCTTAGGATTTGGCGGCCCCTACGAGCAGTACTTC. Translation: CASSLGFGGPYEQYF.

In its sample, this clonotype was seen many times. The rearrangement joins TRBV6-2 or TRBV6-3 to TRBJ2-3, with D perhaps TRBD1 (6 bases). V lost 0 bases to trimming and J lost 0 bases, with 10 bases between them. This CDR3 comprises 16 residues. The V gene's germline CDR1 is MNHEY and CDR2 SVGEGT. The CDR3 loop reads CASSYSDRESTDTQYF. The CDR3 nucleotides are TGTGCCAGCAGTTACTCGGACAGAGAAAGCACAGATACGCAGTATTTT.

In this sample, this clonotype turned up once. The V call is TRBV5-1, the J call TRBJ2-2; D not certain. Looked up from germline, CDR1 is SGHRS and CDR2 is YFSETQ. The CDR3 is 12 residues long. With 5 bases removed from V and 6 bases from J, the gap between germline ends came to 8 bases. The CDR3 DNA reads TGCGCCAGCAGGTCGTGGGCCGGGGAGCTGTTTTTT. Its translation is CASRSWAGELFF.

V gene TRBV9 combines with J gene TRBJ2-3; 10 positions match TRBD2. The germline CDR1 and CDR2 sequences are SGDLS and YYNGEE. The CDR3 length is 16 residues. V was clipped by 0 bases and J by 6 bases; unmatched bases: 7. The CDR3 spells CASSVESGRASDTQYF. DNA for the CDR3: TGTGCCAGCAGCGTAGAGAGCGGGAGGGCCTCGGATACGCAGTATTTT.

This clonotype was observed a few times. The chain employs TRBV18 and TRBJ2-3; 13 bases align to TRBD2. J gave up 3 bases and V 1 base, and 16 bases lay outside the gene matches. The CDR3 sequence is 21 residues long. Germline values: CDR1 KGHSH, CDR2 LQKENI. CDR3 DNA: TGTGCCAGCTCACCACGTTTCGCCATTTGGACTAGCGGGAGTGGAACAGATACGCAGTATTTT. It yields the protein CASSPRFAIWTSGSGTDTQYF.

CDR3 sequence (DNA): TGCAGTGCTAGCACCGACAGGTCGAACACTGAAGCTTTCTTT. It encodes CSASTDRSNTEAFF. The chain has TRBV20-1 and TRBJ1-1; possibly TRBD1 for D (6 bases). Between the trimmed V and J ends, which lost 3 bases and 1 base, there was a span of 12 bases. Looked up from germline, CDR1 is DFQATT and CDR2 is SNEGSKA (reference sequence). The CDR3 consists of 14 residues.

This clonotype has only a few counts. Here the CDR3 DNA reads TGCGCCAGCAGTCAGGATAGTAACACTGAAGCTTTCTTT. Translation: CASSQDSNTEAFF. The chain links TRBV4-3 to TRBJ1-1; D is unclear. V dropped 6 bases and J dropped 2 bases, with 10 bases sitting between them. The CDR3 totals 13 residues. Per germline, CDR1 LGHNA and CDR2 YSLEER.

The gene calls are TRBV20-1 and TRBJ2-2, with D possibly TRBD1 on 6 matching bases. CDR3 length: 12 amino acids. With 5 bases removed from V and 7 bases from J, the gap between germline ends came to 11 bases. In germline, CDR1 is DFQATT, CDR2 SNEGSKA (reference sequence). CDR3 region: CSALTGGGELFF. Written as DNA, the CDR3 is TGCAGTGCTTTGACAGGTGGCGGGGAGCTGTTTTTT.

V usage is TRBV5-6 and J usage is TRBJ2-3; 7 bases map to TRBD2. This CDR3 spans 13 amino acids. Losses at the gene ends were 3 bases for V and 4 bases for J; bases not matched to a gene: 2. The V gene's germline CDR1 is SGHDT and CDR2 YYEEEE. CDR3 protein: CASSSGGSDTQYF. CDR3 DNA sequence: TGTGCCAGCAGCTCGGGAGGTTCAGATACGCAGTATTTT.

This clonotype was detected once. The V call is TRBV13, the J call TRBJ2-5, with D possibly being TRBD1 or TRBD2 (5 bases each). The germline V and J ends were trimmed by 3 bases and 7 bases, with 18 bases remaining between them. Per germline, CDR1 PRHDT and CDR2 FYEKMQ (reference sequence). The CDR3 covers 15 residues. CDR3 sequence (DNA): TGTGCCAGCAGCTTGTACGGGACCAACCCAGGGACCCAGTACTTC. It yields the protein CASSLYGTNPGTQYF.

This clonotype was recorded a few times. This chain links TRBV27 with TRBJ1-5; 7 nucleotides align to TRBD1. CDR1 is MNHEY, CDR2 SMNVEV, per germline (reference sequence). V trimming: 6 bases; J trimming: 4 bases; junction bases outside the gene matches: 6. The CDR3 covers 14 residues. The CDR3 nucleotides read TGTGCCAGCAGCACGGGACAGCGTAATCAGCCCCAGCATTTT. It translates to CASSTGQRNQPQHF.

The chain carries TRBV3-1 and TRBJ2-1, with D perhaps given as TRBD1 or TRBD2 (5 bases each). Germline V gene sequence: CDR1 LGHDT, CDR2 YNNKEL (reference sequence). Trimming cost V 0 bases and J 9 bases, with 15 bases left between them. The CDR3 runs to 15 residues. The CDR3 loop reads CASSQDLARGLEQFF. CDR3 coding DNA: TGTGCCAGCAGCCAAGATTTAGCGAGGGGCCTTGAGCAGTTCTTC.

CDR3 region: CASKLGLTEAFF. CDR3 nucleotides: TGTGCCAGCAAATTAGGTTTGACTGAAGCTTTCTTT. This chain joins TRBV28 and TRBJ1-1; D is unclear. This CDR3 region has 12 residues. The germline V and J ends were trimmed by 7 bases and 5 bases, with 11 bases remaining between them. Germline CDR1 is MDHEN and CDR2 is SYDVKM.

Here the CDR3 DNA reads TGCAGTGCTAAGACAGGGGCTGGAAACACCATATATTTT. This codes for CSAKTGAGNTIYF. The chain has TRBV20-1 and TRBJ1-3; 8 bases agree with TRBD1. Germline trimming cut 4 bases from V and 2 bases from J; bases unmatched to any gene: 1. This CDR3 is built from 13 residues. Germline CDR1 and CDR2: DFQATT and SNEGSKA (reference sequence).

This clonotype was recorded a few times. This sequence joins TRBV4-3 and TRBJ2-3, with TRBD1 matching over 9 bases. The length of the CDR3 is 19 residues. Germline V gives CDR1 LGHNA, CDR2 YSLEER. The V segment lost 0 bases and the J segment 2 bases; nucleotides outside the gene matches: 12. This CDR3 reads CASSQDLRTGVRPTDTQYF. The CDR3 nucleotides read TGCGCCAGCAGCCAAGATTTGAGGACAGGGGTGAGGCCCACAGATACGCAGTATTTT.

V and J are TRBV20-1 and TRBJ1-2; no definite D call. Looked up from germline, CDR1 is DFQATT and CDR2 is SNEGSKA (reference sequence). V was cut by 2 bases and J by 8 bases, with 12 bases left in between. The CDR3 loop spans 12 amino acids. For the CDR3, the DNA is TGCAGTGCTAGAAAGGGATCGGAGGGCTACACCTTC. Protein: CSARKGSEGYTF.

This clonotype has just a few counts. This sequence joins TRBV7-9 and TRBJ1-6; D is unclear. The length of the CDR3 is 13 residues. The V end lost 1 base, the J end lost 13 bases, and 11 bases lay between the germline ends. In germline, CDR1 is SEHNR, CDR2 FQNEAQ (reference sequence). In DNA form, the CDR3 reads TGTGCCAGCAGCTTAGAGCCCCTGGGGCCCCTCCACTTT. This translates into CASSLEPLGPLHF.

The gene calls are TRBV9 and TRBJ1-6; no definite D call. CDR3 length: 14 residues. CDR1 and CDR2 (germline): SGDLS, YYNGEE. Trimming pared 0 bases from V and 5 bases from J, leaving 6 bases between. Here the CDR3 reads CASSVDQDNSPLHF. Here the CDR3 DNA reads TGTGCCAGCAGCGTAGATCAGGATAATTCACCCCTCCACTTT.

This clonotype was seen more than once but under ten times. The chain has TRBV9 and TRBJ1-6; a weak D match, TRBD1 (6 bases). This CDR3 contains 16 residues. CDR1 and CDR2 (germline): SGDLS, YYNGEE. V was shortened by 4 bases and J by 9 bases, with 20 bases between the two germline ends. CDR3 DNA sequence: TGTGCCAGCAGCACACTGGACAGTCGATCAACTTCACCCCTCCACTTT. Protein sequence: CASSTLDSRSTSPLHF.

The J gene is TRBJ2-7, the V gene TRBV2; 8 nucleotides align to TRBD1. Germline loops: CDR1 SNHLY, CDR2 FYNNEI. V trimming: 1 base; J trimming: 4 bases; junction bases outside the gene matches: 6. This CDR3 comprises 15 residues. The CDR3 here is CASSEGTGFRYEQYF. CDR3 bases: TGTGCCAGCAGTGAAGGGACAGGGTTTCGGTACGAGCAGTACTTC.

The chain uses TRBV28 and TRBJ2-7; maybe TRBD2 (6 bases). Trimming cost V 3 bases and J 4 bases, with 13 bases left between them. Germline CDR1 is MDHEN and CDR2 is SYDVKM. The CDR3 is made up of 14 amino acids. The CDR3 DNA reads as TGTGCCAGCAGTTTGGGGGGACCCCCATACGAGCAGTACTTC. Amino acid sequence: CASSLGGPPYEQYF.

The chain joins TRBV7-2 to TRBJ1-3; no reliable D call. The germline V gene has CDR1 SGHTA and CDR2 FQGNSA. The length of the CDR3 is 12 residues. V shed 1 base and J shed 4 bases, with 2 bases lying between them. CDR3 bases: TGTGCCAGCAGCTTAGGGGGAAACACCATATATTTT. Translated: CASSLGGNTIYF.

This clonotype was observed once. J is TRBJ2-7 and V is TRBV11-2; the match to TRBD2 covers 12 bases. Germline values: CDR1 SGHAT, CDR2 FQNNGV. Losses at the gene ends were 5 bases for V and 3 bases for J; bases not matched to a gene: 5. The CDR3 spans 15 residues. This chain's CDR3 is CASSRTSGANYEQYF. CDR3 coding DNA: TGTGCCAGCAGCCGGACTAGCGGGGCGAACTACGAGCAGTACTTC.

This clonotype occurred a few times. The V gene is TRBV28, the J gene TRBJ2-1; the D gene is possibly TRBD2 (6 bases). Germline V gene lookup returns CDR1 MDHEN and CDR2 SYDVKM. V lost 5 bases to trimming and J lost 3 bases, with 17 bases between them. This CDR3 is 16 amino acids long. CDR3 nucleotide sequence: TGTGCCAGCAGTCCCCCGACGGGAGCGGGCTACAATGAGCAGTTCTTC. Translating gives CASSPPTGAGYNEQFF. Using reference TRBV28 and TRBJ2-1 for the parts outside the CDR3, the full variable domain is DVKVTQSSRYLVKRTGEKVFLECVQDMDHENMFWYRQDPGLGLRLIYFSYDVKMKEKGDIPEGYSVSREKKERFSLILESASTNQTSMYLCASSPPTGAGYNEQFFGPGTRLTVL.